This record concerns one T cell receptor beta chain sequence. Its antigen remains unidentified. This specimen comes from a study of T-cell reconstitution after alpha-beta-depleted transplantation in children. Molecular barcoding with unique molecular identifiers was used for the TCRbeta library. One entry per CDR3 protein, called by TCRdb with MiXCR from the PCR reads. The profile shows a few hundred thousand distinct CDR3 sequences, approximately 7.3% of them singletons. In germline, CDR1 is MDHEN, CDR2 SYDVKM. Losses at the gene ends were 3 bases for V and 7 bases for J; bases not matched to a gene: 5. This CDR3 spans 16 amino acids. Study-wide points: Where alpha-beta T cells came from about two months after transplant was reportedly several hundred expanded graft clones. Recipient T cells and thymic progenitors that survived were the source of the high TCRbeta diversity seen at day 60 in some patients. Hyperexpanded clones declined; after one year, newly produced T cells mostly supplied diversity.

Sequencing was performed on peripheral blood, taken 360 days after TCRalphabeta/CD19-depleted stem cell transplant. The chain employs TRBV28 and TRBJ2-1, with 14 positions matching TRBD2. This clonotype was obtained from a female patient between 2 and 10 years old who had a stem cell transplant for Fanconi anemia, so the T cells may come from the graft donor. The CDR3 nucleotides read TGTGCCAGCAGTTTTACGGGACTAGCGGGAGCAAATGAGCAGTTCTTC. This encodes CASSFTGLAGANEQFF.